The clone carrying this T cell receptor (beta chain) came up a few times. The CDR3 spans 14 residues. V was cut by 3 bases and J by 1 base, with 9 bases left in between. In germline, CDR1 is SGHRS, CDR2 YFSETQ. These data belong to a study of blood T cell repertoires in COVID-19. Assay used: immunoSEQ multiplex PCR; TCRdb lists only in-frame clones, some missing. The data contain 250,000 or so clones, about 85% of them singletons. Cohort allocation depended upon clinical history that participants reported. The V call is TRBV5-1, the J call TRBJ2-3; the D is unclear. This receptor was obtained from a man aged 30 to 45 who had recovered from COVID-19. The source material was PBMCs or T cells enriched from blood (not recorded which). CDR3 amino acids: CASSSAEGTDTQYF. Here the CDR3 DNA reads TGCGCCAGCAGCTCGGCTGAGGGCACAGATACGCAGTATTTT.